The text below deals with one TCR beta chain. CDR1 is LGHNT, CDR2 FRNRAP, per germline. V was cut by 1 base and J by 4 bases, with 12 bases left in between. The CDR3 runs 15 residues. The data were taken from a study of blood T cell repertoires in COVID-19. About the research overall: Italy, Spain and the United States were the sources of the convalescent and acute COVID-19 samples.

As processed by the authors: Nucleated cell counts were estimated from reference gene primer amplification. Generated by immunoSEQ multiplex PCR, the TCRdb table keeps only in-frame clones and is missing some. The V and J calls and clone size were taken over from that table, and D and trimming were inferred from the DNA. This table holds some 81,000 clones, about 95% found once. Sample: peripheral blood. This chain uses TRBV12-5 with TRBJ2-3; TRBD2 might be the D (5 bases). The clonotype was recovered from a human donor with active COVID-19. The donor label of this sample is uncertain. For the CDR3, the DNA is TGTGCTAGTGGTTTGGCCGAATCGGAGGCAGATACGCAGTATTTT. Protein sequence: CASGLAESEADTQYF.